The 7 T cell receptor beta chains presented below share a single source sample, sequenced in a study of chemoradiotherapy in HPV16-positive cancers. Here immunoSEQ multiplex PCR was the method, and the copy in TCRdb shows in-frame clones only, minus some. This table holds a few thousand clones, around nine tenths found once. The sequencing here drew on tumor tissue, taken from a patient who underwent chemoradiotherapy. These receptors all come from a human donor with HPV-associated anogenital cancer.

This clone was seen a few times. The V and J genes are TRBV7-3 and TRBJ2-1, with 8 nucleotides matching TRBD1. The CDR3 spans 14 residues. Germline CDR1 SGHTA, CDR2 FQGTGA. The V gene end was trimmed by 5 bases and the J gene end by 7 bases; junction bases not matched to a gene: 7. CDR3 loop: CASSPRDRFNEQFF. CDR3 nucleotide sequence: TGTGCCAGCAGCCCCAGGGACAGGTTTAATGAGCAGTTCTTC.

This chain joins TRBV30 and TRBJ2-1; the D gene is possibly TRBD1 (6 bases). This CDR3 has 12 residues. V was cut by 4 bases and J by 7 bases, with 11 bases left in between. Germline CDR1 GTSNPN, CDR2 SVGIG (reference sequence). The CDR3 nucleotides read TGTGCCTGGAATTCCAGGGGTAATGAGCAGTTCTTC. Amino acids: CAWNSRGNEQFF. Full variable domain (outside the CDR3, taken from reference TRBV30 and TRBJ2-1): SQTIHQWPATLVQPVGSPLSLECTVEGTSNPNLYWYRQAAGRGLQLLFYSVGIGQISSEVPQNLSASRPQDRQFILSSKKLLLSDSGFYLCAWNSRGNEQFFGPGTRLTVL.

The rearrangement joins TRBV6-6 to TRBJ2-4; D unclear. This CDR3 contains 14 residues. V gave up 6 bases and J gave up 1 base, with 10 bases separating them. The germline V gene encodes CDR1 MNHNY and CDR2 SVGAGI (reference sequence). As DNA, the CDR3 is TGTGCCAGCAGCCCGCCGGATGCCAAAAACATTCAGTACTTC. Amino acid sequence: CASSPPDAKNIQYF.

The chain carries TRBV27 and TRBJ2-3; D is ambiguous. The CDR3 totals 15 residues. CDR1 MNHEY and CDR2 SMNVEV come from the germline V gene (reference sequence). V dropped 0 bases and J dropped 2 bases, with 9 bases sitting between them. CDR3 DNA sequence: TGTGCCAGCAGTTTATCATCGGCGTCCACAGATACGCAGTATTTT. It specifies CASSLSSASTDTQYF.

CDR3 in DNA: TGTGCCATCAGTGAGTCACAACAGGGGAGGGTCGAGCAGTACTTC. Its protein product is CAISESQQGRVEQYF. The chain employs TRBV10-3 and TRBJ2-7; the D gene could be TRBD1 or TRBD2 (7 bases each). V lost 0 bases and J 6 bases, leaving 15 bases between the germline ends. CDR3 size: 15 residues. Per germline, CDR1 ENHRY and CDR2 SYGVKD.

This clone was observed a handful of times. V usage is TRBV28 and J usage is TRBJ1-5, with 7 bases lining up with TRBD1. Germline V CDR1 and CDR2: MDHEN, SYDVKM. V dropped 5 bases and J dropped 1; count of bases not matched to a gene: 11. The CDR3 runs to 17 residues. Written as DNA, the CDR3 is TGTGCCAGCAGTAGGGCAGGGGGTAAATTGAGCAATCAGCCCCAGCATTTT. Residues: CASSRAGGKLSNQPQHF.

The rearrangement uses TRBV5-4 and TRBJ1-2; the D gene is possibly TRBD1 (5 bases). CDR1 SGHNT and CDR2 YYREEE come from the germline V gene (reference sequence). CDR3 length: 14 amino acids. V was trimmed by 0 bases and J by 8 bases, leaving 14 bases between them. The DNA of the CDR3 is TGTGCCAGCAGCTTGGCCTCGAGGGGAGGAGGCTACACCTTC. This codes for CASSLASRGGGYTF.